Shown below are 26 T cell receptor beta chains from a single sample sequenced in a study of shared clonotypes between healthy human individuals. Profiled with immunoSEQ multiplex PCR; TCRdb holds only in-frame clones, not every one. The sample consists of over a million clones, approximately 68% of them appearing once. The sequencing sample was made of memory CD4+ T cells sorted from blood. Subset noted: CD45RA-negative fraction. The receptors here all came from a man aged 18 to 30 in good health.

The chain joins TRBV28 to TRBJ2-7; D is ambiguous. This CDR3 has 12 residues. In germline, CDR1 is MDHEN, CDR2 SYDVKM. The V gene lost 5 bases and the J gene lost 6 bases, with 11 bases spanning the gap. The CDR3 protein is CASSASRTEQYF. The CDR3, as DNA: TGTGCCAGCAGTGCCTCCCGGACCGAGCAGTACTTC.

This chain connects TRBV27 to TRBJ1-3; no clear D gene. Per the germline V gene, CDR1 is MNHEY and CDR2 is SMNVEV (reference sequence). This CDR3 is built from 12 residues. V gave up 7 bases and J gave up 1 base, with 5 bases separating them. The CDR3 region has the DNA TGTGCCAGCAAAGCATCTGGAAACACCATATATTTT. This gives the protein CASKASGNTIYF.

The gene calls are TRBV7-2 and TRBJ2-7, with 11 bases that match TRBD2. The CDR3 has 19 residues. Germline CDR1 reads SGHTA; CDR2 reads FQGNSA. The junction had 13 bases not matched to a gene; V was cut back by 1 base and J by 2 bases. CDR3 sequence reads: CASSLVGTSGRVFPYEQYF. Here the CDR3 DNA reads TGTGCCAGCAGCTTAGTCGGTACTAGCGGGAGAGTTTTCCCCTACGAGCAGTACTTC.

V is TRBV30 and J is TRBJ1-1; no firm D call. Trimming stripped 2 bases from V and 3 bases from J, with 10 bases between. The germline gives CDR1 GTSNPN, CDR2 SVGIG (reference sequence). The CDR3 is made up of 13 amino acids. The CDR3, as DNA: TGTGCCTGGAGTAAGAAGGCCGACACTGAAGCTTTCTTT. Protein sequence: CAWSKKADTEAFF.

The chain carries TRBV5-4 and TRBJ1-6; 9 nucleotides match TRBD1. This CDR3 is 17 amino acids long. J gave up 13 bases and V 3 bases, and 17 bases lay outside the gene matches. CDR1 and CDR2 (germline): SGHNT, YYREEE (reference sequence). CDR3 amino acids: CASSSPGQGGQVSPLHF. In DNA form, the CDR3 reads TGTGCCAGCAGCTCACCGGGACAGGGTGGTCAAGTCTCGCCCCTCCACTTT.

The genes are TRBV27 and TRBJ1-1; a possible D gene is TRBD1 (5 bases). CDR1 is MNHEY, CDR2 SMNVEV, per germline (reference sequence). CDR3 size: 13 residues. Trimming removed 5 bases at V and 6 bases at J, with 13 bases between. CDR3 sequence (DNA): TGTGCCAGCAGTAAAAGGGGTTTCTCTGAAGCTTTCTTT. Its protein product is CASSKRGFSEAFF.

This clone showed up just a few times. V and J are TRBV5-8 and TRBJ1-2; 7 bases align to TRBD1. V was pared by 1 base and J by 7 bases, with 4 bases of the junction left unmatched. The germline V gene has CDR1 SGHTS and CDR2 YDEGEE. This CDR3 has 13 amino acids. CDR3 bases: TGTGCCAGCAGCTTGTCGACAGGGTCTGGCTACACCTTC. This sequence encodes CASSLSTGSGYTF.

CDR3 DNA: TGTGCCAGCATCCCCAGCGATAGGAACTATGGCTACACCTTC. As protein: CASIPSDRNYGYTF. The chain joins TRBV6-5 to TRBJ1-2; D not resolved. CDR3 length: 14 residues. Trimming pared 7 bases from V and 2 bases from J, leaving 14 bases between. Per the germline V gene, CDR1 is MNHEY and CDR2 is SVGAGI.

The V call is TRBV5-1, the J call TRBJ2-7; D remains ambiguous. This CDR3 contains 11 residues. From germline, CDR1 is SGHRS and CDR2 YFSETQ. The V end was cut by 9 bases, the J end by 1 base, with 8 bases between. CDR3 sequence reads: CAIDLSYEQYF. The CDR3 region has the DNA TGCGCCATTGACCTTTCCTACGAGCAGTACTTC.

V usage is TRBV4-3 and J usage is TRBJ1-5; D not resolved. The germline gives CDR1 LGHNA, CDR2 YSLEER. V shed 0 bases and J shed 3 bases, with 9 bases lying between them. This CDR3 is 15 amino acids long. CDR3 in DNA: TGCGCCAGCAGCCAAGATGGGAGCATCAATCAGCCCCAGCATTTT. It codes for CASSQDGSINQPQHF.

The chain joins TRBV5-4 to TRBJ2-7; D is uncertain. V gave up 4 bases and J gave up 4 bases, with 6 bases separating them. Germline CDR1 is SGHNT and CDR2 is YYREEE (reference sequence). CDR3 length: 11 amino acids. The CDR3 loop reads CASSVGYEQYF. CDR3 sequence (DNA): TGTGCCAGCAGCGTAGGTTACGAGCAGTACTTC.

V and J are TRBV28 and TRBJ2-7, with a tentative D call TRBD1 (5 bases). Germline CDR1 reads MDHEN; CDR2 reads SYDVKM. Trimming stripped 6 bases from V and 3 bases from J, with 9 bases between. The CDR3 loop spans 12 amino acids. The CDR3 is CASRGRVYEQYF. The DNA for the CDR3 is TGTGCCAGCAGGGGCAGGGTCTACGAGCAGTACTTC.

The chain has TRBV6-5 and TRBJ2-7, with TRBD2 matching over 11 bases. Trimming took 5 bases from V and 3 from J; bases not matched to a gene: 6. Germline V lookup: CDR1 MNHEY, CDR2 SVGAGI. CDR3 length: 15 amino acids. The CDR3 DNA is TGTGCCAGCAGTGCGGGACTAGCGGTTTTCTACGAGCAGTACTTC. It encodes CASSAGLAVFYEQYF.

This chain links TRBV11-2 with TRBJ1-2; D perhaps matches TRBD1 (6 bases). The germline gives CDR1 SGHAT, CDR2 FQNNGV. This CDR3 contains 14 residues. V was trimmed by 5 bases and J by 7 bases, leaving 17 bases between them. Here the CDR3 reads CASSKQGPPLGYTF. In DNA form, the CDR3 reads TGTGCCAGCAGCAAACAGGGTCCCCCCCTTGGCTACACCTTC. The full variable domain, with the rest looked up from reference TRBV11-2 and TRBJ1-2, is EAGVAQSPRYKIIEKRQSVAFWCNPISGHATLYWYQQILGQGPKLLIQFQNNGVVDDSQLPKDRFSAERLKGVDSTLKIQPAKLEDSAVYLCASSKQGPPLGYTFGSGTRLTVV.

V and J are TRBV30 and TRBJ2-1; D remains unclear. CDR3 size: 11 residues. Germline CDR1 and CDR2: GTSNPN and SVGIG (reference sequence). V was pared by 3 bases and J by 7 bases, with 7 bases between. CDR3 nucleotides: TGTGCCTGGAGAGCGAAGAATGAGCAGTTCTTC. Translated: CAWRAKNEQFF.

This clone was recorded a few times. The genes are TRBV28 and TRBJ1-5, with D unclear. Germline V CDR1 and CDR2: MDHEN, SYDVKM. CDR3 length: 14 amino acids. The V gene lost 5 bases and the J gene lost 7 bases, with 15 bases spanning the gap. The DNA for the CDR3 is TGTGCCAGCAGTCCAGCAAGAGGGAGGCAGCCCCAGCATTTT. Protein sequence: CASSPARGRQPQHF.

The genes are TRBV6-4 and TRBJ1-3; 7 bases agree with TRBD1. This CDR3 comprises 17 residues. From germline, CDR1 is MRHNA and CDR2 SNTAGT. Trimming at V came to 0 bases and at J to 1 base, leaving 6 bases not matched to a gene. For the CDR3, the DNA is TGTGCCAGCAGTGACTCGGGGGACAGACGGTCTGGAAACACCATATATTTT. Encoded protein: CASSDSGDRRSGNTIYF.

The CDR3 sequence is CAWSVRRLAGEETQYF. The CDR3 coding sequence is TGTGCCTGGAGTGTACGACGTCTAGCGGGGGAAGAGACCCAGTACTTC. The chain links TRBV30 to TRBJ2-5, with 10 positions matching TRBD2. J was trimmed by 3 bases and V by 0 bases; bases with no gene match: 7. CDR1 and CDR2 from the germline V gene are GTSNPN and SVGIG (reference sequence). The CDR3 is made up of 16 amino acids.

Concerning this clone itself: Other DNA sequences within the sample encode an identical CDR3. The chain joins TRBV11-2 to TRBJ2-3, with no clear D. The V gene lost 5 bases and the J gene lost 4 bases, with 10 bases spanning the gap. Looked up from germline, CDR1 is SGHAT and CDR2 is FQNNGV. The CDR3 length is 13 residues. CDR3 sequence: CASSPALADTQYF. In DNA, the CDR3 is TGTGCCAGCAGCCCGGCATTGGCAGATACGCAGTATTTT.

With regard to this clone: It may be a read error: a sequence one base away is much more abundant. Other DNA sequences in the sample encode the same CDR3. V is TRBV5-1 and J is TRBJ2-7, with 13 bases aligning to TRBD2. Trimming cost V 4 bases and J 0 bases; bases outside gene matches: 4. This CDR3 is built from 16 residues. Germline loops: CDR1 SGHRS, CDR2 YFSETQ. This chain's CDR3 is CASSLRTSGGSYEQYF. CDR3 DNA sequence: TGCGCCAGCAGCCTCCGGACTAGCGGGGGCTCCTACGAGCAGTACTTC.

This chain links TRBV4-2 with TRBJ2-3; 10 bases map to TRBD1. This CDR3 is 16 amino acids long. Germline values: CDR1 LGHNA, CDR2 YNFKEQ. V lost 3 bases and J lost 0; bases outside the gene matches: 3. The CDR3 protein is CASSHPDRGSTDTQYF. The CDR3 DNA reads as TGTGCCAGCAGCCACCCGGACAGGGGGAGCACAGATACGCAGTATTTT.

This rearrangement joins TRBV19 to TRBJ1-5; D possibly corresponds to TRBD1 (6 bases). V shed 3 bases and J shed 6 bases, with 15 bases lying between them. The germline gives CDR1 LNHDA, CDR2 SQIVND (reference sequence). This CDR3 has 15 amino acids. The CDR3 region has the DNA TGTGCCAGTAGTATGGGGCCCCAGGGGCTTCAGCCCCAGCATTTT. Translated: CASSMGPQGLQPQHF. Using reference TRBV19 and TRBJ1-5 for the parts outside the CDR3, the full variable domain is DGGITQSPKYLFRKEGQNVTLSCEQNLNHDAMYWYRQDPGQGLRLIYYSQIVNDFQKGDIAEGYSVSREKKESFPLTVTSAQKNPTAFYLCASSMGPQGLQPQHFGDGTRLSIL.

The CDR3 coding sequence is TGTGCCAGCAGCCAAGGCCGGGCCGGCGTCCTGACTTTC. It yields the protein CASSQGRAGVLTF. The chain employs TRBV14 and TRBJ2-6; D unclear. Germline CDR1 reads SGHDN; CDR2 reads FVKESK. The V and J ends lost 1 base and 12 bases respectively, with 10 bases between them. The length of the CDR3 is 13 residues. Full variable domain (remainder filled in from reference TRBV14 and TRBJ2-6): EAGVTQFPSHSVIEKGQTVTLRCDPISGHDNLYWYRRVMGKEIKFLLHFVKESKQDESGMPNNRFLAERTGGTYSTLKVQPAELEDSGVYFCASSQGRAGVLTFGAGSRLTVL.

The gene calls are TRBV5-1 and TRBJ2-5; D gene uncertain. Germline CDR1 SGHRS, CDR2 YFSETQ. CDR3 length equals 13 residues. V lost 7 bases and J 0 bases, leaving 10 bases between the germline ends. CDR3 bases: TGCGCCAGCTGCAGGACGGACCAAGAGACCCAGTACTTC. It encodes CASCRTDQETQYF. Full variable domain (remainder filled in from reference TRBV5-1 and TRBJ2-5): KAGVTQTPRYLIKTRGQQVTLSCSPISGHRSVSWYQQTPGQGLQFLFEYFSETQRNKGNFPGRFSGRQFSNSRSEMNVSTLELGDSALYLCASCRTDQETQYFGPGTRLLVL.

The chain joins TRBV6-6 to TRBJ2-2, with 14 bases that match TRBD2. Germline CDR1 MNHNY, CDR2 SVGAGI (reference sequence). Trimming removed 6 bases from V and 6 bases from J; junction bases left unmatched: 6. There are 16 residues in the CDR3. The CDR3 DNA is TGTGCCAGCAGCGGACTAGCGGGGGGCGGCGCCGGGGAGCTGTTTTTT. Translated: CASSGLAGGGAGELFF.

V is TRBV5-6 and J is TRBJ2-7; the D gene is possibly TRBD2 (5 bases). This CDR3 spans 15 amino acids. With 0 bases removed from V and 2 bases from J, the gap between germline ends came to 12 bases. Germline V gene lookup returns CDR1 SGHDT and CDR2 YYEEEE. The CDR3 nucleotides read TGTGCCAGCAGCTTGGGCCGGGGAAAAGCCTACGAGCAGTACTTC. Amino acids: CASSLGRGKAYEQYF.